These 15 T cell receptor beta chains came from one sample sequenced in a study of human T cells and chemical hapten exposure. One entry per CDR3 protein, called by TCRdb with MiXCR from the RACE reads. Among about 34,000 distinct CDR3 sequences listed, more than 6% were seen once. Noted time point: patch test 1, 2 weeks after DPC sensitization. As to treatment: therapeutic diphenylcyclopropenone sensitization with weekly scalp DPC. Someone pulled total RNA out of unfractionated whole blood. The material was whole blood, obtained in connection with sensitization to the hapten diphenylcyclopropenone (DPC). These TCRs come from a woman in her twenties or thirties with alopecia areata. Some clones in this sample may be carry-over from other donors' samples.

This clonotype was seen more than once but under ten times. This chain joins TRBV9 and TRBJ2-7; no reliable D call. The ends were cut back, 0 bases at V and 3 bases at J, with 4 bases in the middle. The CDR3 is made up of 12 amino acids. Germline V lookup: CDR1 SGDLS, CDR2 YYNGEE. In DNA, the CDR3 is TGTGCCAGCAGCGTAGAAGGCTACGAGCAGTACTTC. Translated: CASSVEGYEQYF.

This clonotype was seen a few times. The rearrangement links TRBV28 to TRBJ2-7; D may be TRBD1 (6 bases). CDR3 length: 16 amino acids. The V gene's germline CDR1 is MDHEN and CDR2 SYDVKM. The V end was cut by 4 bases, the J end by 1 base, with 17 bases between. CDR3 loop: CASSSGTTTWSYEQYF. The CDR3 nucleotides read TGTGCCAGCAGTTCCGGGACAACGACCTGGTCCTACGAGCAGTACTTC.

By proportion, this clonotype is medium-sized. The rearrangement uses TRBV5-1 and TRBJ2-5; 8 nucleotides match TRBD2. Germline V gene lookup returns CDR1 SGHRS and CDR2 YFSETQ. This CDR3 comprises 16 residues. The V segment lost 0 bases and the J segment 2 bases; nucleotides outside the gene matches: 6. In DNA, the CDR3 is TGCGCCAGCAGCTTGGTGATAGCGGGGCTACAAGAGACCCAGTACTTC. As protein: CASSLVIAGLQETQYF. Together with reference TRBV5-1 and TRBJ2-5, the CDR3 gives the full variable domain: KAGVTQTPRYLIKTRGQQVTLSCSPISGHRSVSWYQQTPGQGLQFLFEYFSETQRNKGNFPGRFSGRQFSNSRSEMNVSTLELGDSALYLCASSLVIAGLQETQYFGPGTRLLVL.

This rearrangement joins TRBV6-5 to TRBJ1-5, with D uncertain. The V gene lost 5 bases and the J gene lost 2 bases, with 10 bases spanning the gap. Germline CDR1 reads MNHEY; CDR2 reads SVGAGI. This CDR3 spans 14 amino acids. CDR3 sequence: CASSPVLGNQPQHF. Here the CDR3 DNA reads TGTGCCAGCAGTCCAGTGTTAGGCAATCAGCCCCAGCATTTT.

This clonotype was observed a handful of times. This chain joins TRBV4-2 and TRBJ2-3, with 8 bases identical to TRBD2. J gave up 4 bases and V 3 bases, and 15 bases lay outside the gene matches. Germline V gives CDR1 LGHNA, CDR2 YNFKEQ. This CDR3 comprises 18 residues. CDR3 bases: TGTGCCAGCAGCCACGTCCGGGAGGGGGGGGCCGTGGCAGATACGCAGTATTTT. This gives the protein CASSHVREGGAVADTQYF.

This clonotype has only a few counts. The gene calls are TRBV12-3 or TRBV12-4 and TRBJ1-1; D not resolved. With 5 bases removed from V and 1 base from J, the gap between germline ends came to 8 bases. CDR3 length: 13 amino acids. This CDR3 reads CASSREENTEAFF. The CDR3, as DNA: TGTGCCAGCAGTCGAGAGGAGAACACTGAAGCTTTCTTT.

The sample holds many counts of this clonotype. The V gene is TRBV14, the J gene TRBJ2-3, with TRBD2 as a possible D gene (5 bases). Trimming cost V 4 bases and J 7 bases, with 15 bases left between them. The CDR3 has 14 amino acids. CDR1 is SGHDN and CDR2 is FVKESK in the germline V gene. The CDR3 is CASSLNGVLNTQYF. CDR3 in DNA: TGTGCCAGCAGCCTAAACGGGGTCTTGAATACGCAGTATTTT.

This clonotype was seen many times. The rearrangement uses TRBV7-3 and TRBJ1-1; D might be TRBD1 (5 bases). The CDR3 totals 13 residues. Germline CDR1 SGHTA, CDR2 FQGTGA. The V gene lost 4 bases and the J gene lost 8 bases, with 14 bases spanning the gap. Written as DNA, the CDR3 is TGTGCCAGCAGCTCCCACCCAGGGTTGGAAGCTTTCTTT. Amino acids: CASSSHPGLEAFF.

This clonotype was seen repeatedly, ten times or more. J is TRBJ1-2 and V is TRBV29-1; D remains unclear. The ends were cut back, 3 bases at V and 7 bases at J, with 6 bases in the middle. Per germline, CDR1 SQVTM and CDR2 ANQGSEA. There are 10 residues in the CDR3. The CDR3 spells CSVDQIGYTF. In nucleotides, the CDR3 is TGCAGCGTTGACCAGATTGGCTACACCTTC.

V gene TRBV28 combines with J gene TRBJ1-4; 9 bases are a match to TRBD1. Germline CDR1 and CDR2: MDHEN and SYDVKM. The CDR3 has 15 amino acids. Trimming took 6 bases from V and 8 from J; bases not matched to a gene: 10. CDR3 bases: TGTGCCAGCAGCCCCGGCGACAGGGGGACGGAAAAACTGTTTTTT. As protein: CASSPGDRGTEKLFF.

V and J are TRBV3-1 and TRBJ1-2; D is ambiguous. V lost 2 bases, J lost 6 bases, and 7 bases lay in between. Germline V gene data show CDR1 as LGHDT and CDR2 as YNNKEL (reference sequence). The CDR3 length is 12 residues. The CDR3 is CASSQRENGYTF. In DNA, the CDR3 is TGTGCCAGCAGCCAAAGAGAAAATGGCTACACCTTC.

In this sample, this clonotype turned up many times. The chain employs TRBV9 and TRBJ2-5; D gene unclear. Germline V CDR1 and CDR2: SGDLS, YYNGEE. Trimming shortened V by 4 bases and J by 5 bases, and 15 bases separated the two germline ends. This CDR3 is built from 14 residues. The CDR3 region is CASSPSWASETQYF. CDR3 coding DNA: TGTGCCAGCAGCCCCTCCTGGGCAAGCGAGACCCAGTACTTC. Filled out from reference TRBV9 and TRBJ2-5, the complete variable domain reads DSGVTQTPKHLITATGQRVTLRCSPRSGDLSVYWYQQSLDQGLQFLIQYYNGEERAKGNILERFSAQQFPDLHSELNLSSLELGDSALYFCASSPSWASETQYFGPGTRLLVL.

This clonotype came up a few times. The CDR3 sequence is CASQLTSSDEQYF. The CDR3 DNA follows: TGCGCCAGCCAATTGACTAGCAGTGACGAGCAGTACTTC. V is TRBV5-1 and J is TRBJ2-7, with 7 bases identical to TRBD2. The J segment lost 5 bases and the V segment lost 7 bases, leaving 9 bases of the junction unmatched. Germline values: CDR1 SGHRS, CDR2 YFSETQ. This CDR3 has 13 residues.

The sample holds many counts of this clonotype. The chain couples TRBV29-1 to TRBJ2-1; 9 nucleotides line up with TRBD1. CDR1 and CDR2 (germline): SQVTM, ANQGSEA. The CDR3 is 13 residues long. The V segment lost 6 bases and the J segment 2 bases; nucleotides outside the gene matches: 2. CDR3 nucleotides: TGCAGCGTCCGGACAGGGGCCTACAATGAGCAGTTCTTC. Translating gives CSVRTGAYNEQFF.

The table lists this clonotype with many counts. The chain is built from TRBV3-2 and TRBJ1-5; TRBD1, the D gene given by the table, was not confirmed from the DNA. TRBV3-2 is reported as a pseudogene. The CDR3 has 18 amino acids. The CDR3 spells CASSQGRRTGPSNQPQHF. CDR3 bases: TGTGCCAGCAGCCAAGGACGTCGGACAGGGCCGAGCAATCAGCCCCAGCATTTT.